The subject of this entry is one TCR beta chain. The target antigen is unknown. Primers used in a second PCR of roughly 7 to 12 cycles were a sample-barcoded 5' primer and a J-beta primer mix. Every single cDNA molecule received a tag from a template-switch adaptor with 12 random nucleotides. Each single sample gave us at least 3 million CDR3-containing paired-end reads. One entry per CDR3 protein results from TCRdb running MiXCR on the 5' RACE reads. The table lists approximately 900,000 distinct CDR3 sequences, around 29% of them singletons. The sample belongs to a study of blood T cells in healthy people across ages. Study results and limitations: Donors of long life had a larger count of naive CD4+ cells and greater diversity than aged donors.

The CDR3 is 14 amino acids. V lost 6 bases and J 1 base, leaving 12 bases between the germline ends. The sample was also linked to a second study, of T cells of mothers and their children. That paper states: Related and unrelated pairs show similar shaping of TCR recombination output by thymic selection.

The sequenced sample consisted of blood. The gene calls are TRBV12-3 or TRBV12-4 and TRBJ1-1; possibly TRBD1 for D (6 bases). The source is a middle-aged woman in good health. The CDR3 reads CASSQGHSNTEAFF. The CDR3 coding sequence is TGTGCCAGCAGCCAGGGACACTCGAACACTGAAGCTTTCTTT.